The 15 T cell receptor beta chains given below trace back to one sample, sequenced in a study of cytomegalovirus exposure and HLA in healthy donors. Researchers ran the PCR with 60 Vbeta and 13 Jbeta primers. The repertoire was sequenced with immunoSEQ multiplex PCR; TCRdb's copy has only in-frame clones and lacks some. The repertoire consists of roughly 180,000 clones, with around 74% occurring once and the leading ten covering around 1.4%. Sequenced material: PBMCs. These TCRs come from a girl aged 10 to 17 in good health and CMV-seropositive.

This chain joins TRBV9 and TRBJ2-6; TRBD1 aligns across 10 bases. Trimming at V came to 3 bases and at J to 4 bases, leaving 7 bases not matched to a gene. Germline V gene data show CDR1 as SGDLS and CDR2 as YYNGEE. The length of the CDR3 is 17 residues. The CDR3 sequence is CASSGTGGLGGANVLTF. CDR3 coding DNA: TGTGCCAGCAGCGGGACAGGGGGTCTGGGGGGGGCCAACGTCCTGACTTTC.

This chain joins TRBV6-1 and TRBJ1-2, with D perhaps TRBD1 (5 bases). The CDR3 sequence is 12 residues long. Trimming took off 7 bases at V and 3 bases at J, with 9 bases between the two ends. Germline-derived CDR1 and CDR2 are MNHNS and SASEGT. The CDR3 DNA reads TGTGCCAGCAAAAGGGGTGACTATGGCTACACCTTC. Amino acid sequence: CASKRGDYGYTF.

The rearrangement links TRBV4-1 to TRBJ2-1; 9 positions match TRBD2. J gave up 15 bases and V 0 bases, and 9 bases lay outside the gene matches. CDR1 is MGHRA, CDR2 YSYEKL, per germline. The CDR3 totals 14 residues. The CDR3 is CASSQERGLAGPFF. The CDR3 DNA is TGCGCCAGCAGCCAAGAGAGAGGCCTAGCGGGGCCGTTCTTC.

In this sample, this clone turned up once. The chain carries TRBV5-5 and TRBJ1-5; D remains ambiguous. This CDR3 has 16 amino acids. Trimming took off 1 base at V and 0 bases at J, with 11 bases between the two ends. Germline assignment: CDR1 SGHKS and CDR2 YYEKEE (reference sequence). The CDR3 spells CASSLLALISNQPQHF. In DNA form, the CDR3 reads TGTGCCAGCAGCTTGCTAGCCCTTATTAGCAATCAGCCCCAGCATTTT.

This chain uses TRBV5-1 with TRBJ2-2; D is unclear. V was shortened by 1 base and J by 1 base, with 14 bases between the two germline ends. The CDR3 contains 17 residues. Germline loops: CDR1 SGHRS, CDR2 YFSETQ. The DNA of the CDR3 is TGCGCCAGCAGCTTGTTTGGGCAGAACGGGAACACCGGGGAGCTGTTTTTT. This codes for CASSLFGQNGNTGELFF.

This clone was recorded once. The rearrangement links TRBV23-1 to TRBJ1-1; D is unclear. TRBV23-1 counts as an open reading frame of uncertain function. The CDR3 spans 15 residues. Trimming pared 4 bases from V and 0 bases from J, leaving 12 bases between. The CDR3 spells CASSLPRGVNTEAFF. For the CDR3, the DNA is TGCGCCAGCAGTCTGCCGCGGGGAGTGAACACTGAAGCTTTCTTT.

This clone was seen only a few times. This rearrangement joins TRBV5-1 to TRBJ1-1; no clear D. The CDR3 spans 13 residues. Germline CDR1 and CDR2: SGHRS and YFSETQ. With 4 bases removed from V and 7 bases from J, the gap between germline ends came to 14 bases. CDR3: CASSVPEGLEAFF. Written as DNA, the CDR3 is TGCGCCAGCAGCGTCCCAGAAGGACTTGAAGCTTTCTTT.

The chain has TRBV11-2 and TRBJ2-2; a possible D gene is TRBD1 (6 bases). Looked up from germline, CDR1 is SGHAT and CDR2 is FQNNGV. The ends were cut back, 4 bases at V and 1 base at J, with 13 bases in the middle. The CDR3 covers 16 residues. CDR3 sequence: CASSWSGTKNTGELFF. The CDR3 DNA reads TGTGCCAGCAGCTGGTCCGGGACAAAGAACACCGGGGAGCTGTTTTTT.

This clone is a singleton in its sample. The chain carries TRBV2 and TRBJ1-5, with a weak D call TRBD1 (6 bases). Per the germline V gene, CDR1 is SNHLY and CDR2 is FYNNEI. The CDR3 sequence is 13 residues long. Trimming removed 7 bases from V and 0 bases from J, with 7 bases in between. The CDR3 DNA reads as TGTGCCAGCAAGGGGGTTAGCAATCAGCCCCAGCATTTT. Translating gives CASKGVSNQPQHF.

The chain links TRBV5-3 to TRBJ1-1; the D gene is possibly TRBD1 (5 bases). TRBV5-3 is sorted into the ORF group, with uncertain function. Trimming removed 1 base at V and 1 base at J, with 23 bases between. This CDR3 is 19 amino acids long. CDR3 protein: CARSLRFLSGCGGNTEAFF. Written as DNA, the CDR3 is TGTGCCAGAAGCTTGCGATTTCTTTCTGGGTGCGGGGGGAACACTGAAGCTTTCTTT.

The chain couples TRBV9 to TRBJ2-3, with D unresolved. CDR1 SGDLS and CDR2 YYNGEE come from the germline V gene. Trimming left V 2 bases short and J 2 bases short, with 9 bases between. The CDR3 contains 14 residues. The CDR3 nucleotides are TGTGCCAGCAGCGTGGCTAGGTACACAGATACGCAGTATTTT. As protein: CASSVARYTDTQYF.

The V and J genes are TRBV15 and TRBJ1-2; D is possibly TRBD1 (6 bases). Germline V gives CDR1 LNHNV, CDR2 YYDKDF (reference sequence). The CDR3 is 15 residues long. The V and J ends lost 2 bases and 6 bases respectively, with 16 bases between them. CDR3 protein: CATSRLGGGLDGYTF. Here the CDR3 DNA reads TGTGCCACCAGCAGACTTGGGGGGGGGCTGGATGGCTACACCTTC.

V gene TRBV6-4 combines with J gene TRBJ2-3; D possibly corresponds to TRBD2 (6 bases). With 9 bases removed from V and 5 bases from J, the gap between germline ends came to 15 bases. CDR1 is MRHNA and CDR2 is SNTAGT in the germline V gene. The CDR3 runs to 13 residues. The CDR3 region is CARIGGCGDTQYF. The CDR3 bases are TGTGCCAGAATTGGGGGGTGTGGAGATACGCAGTATTTT.

As to this clone: Other nucleotide sequences in the sample specify the same CDR3. This chain connects TRBV5-4 to TRBJ2-1; no clear D gene. Germline V CDR1 and CDR2: SGHNT, YYREEE (reference sequence). With 3 bases removed from V and 6 bases from J, the gap between germline ends came to 7 bases. The CDR3 extends over 12 amino acids. CDR3 in DNA: TGTGCCAGCAGCTCCCCCGGCAATGAGCAGTTCTTC. It specifies CASSSPGNEQFF.

The table lists this clone with a count of one. The chain carries TRBV5-6 and TRBJ2-7, with D unresolved. V lost 3 bases, J lost 3 bases, and 13 bases lay in between. This CDR3 has 14 amino acids. The germline V gene has CDR1 SGHDT and CDR2 YYEEEE. The CDR3 protein is CASSSDLGFYEQYF. The DNA for the CDR3 is TGTGCCAGCAGCTCTGACTTAGGCTTCTACGAGCAGTACTTC.